This TCR delta chain was recorded in a study of gamma-delta T cells after stem cell transplantation. Germline-derived CDR1 and CDR2 are GEAIGNYY and EKD. CDR3 length equals 14 residues. This clone was seen more than once but under ten times. Given a far larger clone just one base away, this is likely a sequencing read error. The same CDR3 is also encoded by other DNA sequences in this sample. TCRdb reanalysed the RT-PCR reads via CATT. This sample has over a thousand delta-chain clones, with 5% to 7% found just once. The chain has TRDV2 and TRDJ1; 7 bases are shared with TRDD3. The TCR sequence derives from a human donor. It is not recorded whose cells these are; they may come from a transplant donor. The specimen was gamma-delta T cells. The CDR3, as DNA: TGTGCCTGTGACTCGTGGGGGACGACCGATAAGCTCATCTTT. Translating gives CACDSWGTTDKLIF.